These T cell receptor beta chains were read from a single sample in a study of PD-1 blockade in classical Hodgkin lymphoma. Repertoires were generated with immunoSEQ multiplex PCR, while TCRdb's copy carries only in-frame clones and drops some. The sample contains more than 30,000 clones, about 90% of which appear only once. The specimen comprised peripheral blood mononuclear cells (PBMCs), sampled before the second cycle of nivolumab. These receptors all stem from a human donor with classical Hodgkin lymphoma. Both conserved end residues are part of each CDR3. D genes are given only for firm matches. The size entry is marked missing in some rows and otherwise reads once, few, many or a size class.

abundance	d_gene	v_gene	j_gene	CDR3aa	CDR3nt
-	-	TRBV7-3	TRBJ1-1	CASSLMGGRNTEAFF	TGTGCCAGCAGCTTAATGGGCGGGAGGAACACTGAAGCTTTCTTT
-	-	TRBV14	TRBJ2-7	CASSQTGWHEQYF	TGTGCCAGCAGCCAGACAGGCTGGCACGAGCAGTACTTC
-	-	TRBV30	TRBJ1-3	CACTGYGPGGNTIYF	TGTGCCTGTACAGGCTACGGCCCGGGAGGAAACACCATATATTTT
-	TRBD1	TRBV5-1	TRBJ1-4	CASSATTGEAATNEKLFF	TGCGCCAGCAGCGCCACGACAGGGGAGGCTGCAACTAATGAAAAACTGTTTTTT
-	-	TRBV9	TRBJ1-3	CASSVDHSSGNTIYF	TGTGCCAGCAGCGTAGACCACAGCTCTGGAAACACCATATATTTT
-	-	TRBV7-9	TRBJ2-7	CASSPFRDSYEQYF	TGTGCCAGCAGCCCCTTTAGGGATTCCTACGAGCAGTACTTC
-	TRBD2	TRBV15	TRBJ2-1	CATSSRGTSGPSSYNEQFF	TGTGCCACCAGCAGTCGCGGGACTAGCGGGCCCAGCTCCTACAATGAGCAGTTCTTC
-	-	TRBV7-6	TRBJ2-5	CASSLWRGARDREETQYF	TGTGCCAGCAGCTTATGGAGGGGCGCCCGGGACAGAGAAGAGACCCAGTACTTC
-	-	TRBV6-6	TRBJ1-5	CASSYSFAGVAQPQHF	TGTGCCAGCAGTTACTCCTTTGCGGGGGTGGCTCAGCCCCAGCATTTT
-	TRBD2	TRBV12-5	TRBJ2-3	CASGLVLAGGGTSTDTQYF	TGTGCTAGTGGTTTGGTTCTAGCGGGAGGGGGAACTAGCACAGATACGCAGTATTTT
-	-	TRBV6-6	TRBJ1-1	CASRDTHLKEAFF	TGTGCCAGCAGAGACACCCACCTTAAGGAAGCTTTCTTT
-	-	TRBV4-2	TRBJ2-7	CASSQESGPSYEQYF	TGTGCCAGCAGCCAAGAAAGCGGGCCCTCCTACGAGCAGTACTTC
-	-	TRBV7-9	TRBJ2-7	CASSFAGPHYEQYF	TGTGCCAGCAGCTTTGCGGGCCCCCACTACGAGCAGTACTTC
-	-	TRBV7-9	TRBJ1-1	CASSSGYEAFF	TGTGCCAGCAGCTCCGGATATGAAGCTTTCTTT
-	-	TRBV6-4	TRBJ1-5	CASSDGGGNQPQHF	TGTGCCAGCAGTGACGGTGGCGGGAATCAGCCCCAGCATTTT
-	-	TRBV14	TRBJ2-1	CASSLMYNEQFF	TGTGCCAGCAGCCTAATGTACAATGAGCAGTTCTTC
-	-	TRBV11-3	TRBJ1-1	CASSLSGRSTEAFF	TGTGCCAGCAGCTTATCTGGGAGGAGCACTGAAGCTTTCTTT
-	-	TRBV15	TRBJ1-1	CATSRSPGRGNTEAFF	TGTGCCACCAGCAGATCCCCGGGGAGGGGCAACACTGAAGCTTTCTTT
-	-	TRBV7-9	TRBJ2-5	CASSWGQETQYF	TGTGCCAGCAGCTGGGGGCAAGAGACCCAGTACTTC
-	TRBD2	TRBV5-4	TRBJ2-1	CASSLRALAGVGNEQFF	TGTGCCAGCAGCCTCAGGGCCCTAGCGGGAGTCGGCAATGAGCAGTTCTTC
-	-	TRBV9	TRBJ1-1	CASSPSVLDTEAFF	TGTGCCAGCAGCCCATCAGTCTTAGATACTGAAGCTTTCTTT
-	-	TRBV19	TRBJ1-5	CASSIGAYNQPQHF	TGTGCCAGTAGTATAGGAGCCTACAATCAGCCCCAGCATTTT
-	TRBD2	TRBV19	TRBJ2-1	CASSSGSIRQFF	TGTGCCAGTAGTAGCGGGAGTATCAGGCAGTTCTTC
-	-	TRBV7-9	TRBJ2-6	CASSFIGSGANVLTF	TGTGCCAGCAGCTTTATTGGATCTGGGGCCAACGTCCTGACTTTC
-	TRBD1	TRBV28	TRBJ2-7	CASGLTGPYEQYF	TGTGCCAGCGGACTGACAGGGCCCTACGAGCAGTACTTC
-	-	TRBV28	TRBJ2-3	CASRTGDRSTDTQYF	TGTGCCAGCAGGACGGGAGACCGGAGCACAGATACGCAGTATTTT
-	-	TRBV15	TRBJ2-5	CATSRDEQESETQYF	TGTGCCACCAGCAGAGATGAGCAGGAATCCGAGACCCAGTACTTC
-	TRBD1	TRBV25-1	TRBJ2-7	CASVSPGQPYEQYF	TGTGCCAGTGTTTCCCCGGGACAGCCCTACGAGCAGTACTTC
-	-	TRBV30	TRBJ1-3	CASQEGGSGNTIYF	TGTGCCTCCCAGGAAGGGGGCTCTGGAAACACCATATATTTT
-	-	TRBV5-1	TRBJ1-1	CASSLARLNTEAFF	TGCGCCAGCAGCTTGGCCAGGTTGAACACTGAAGCTTTCTTT
-	-	TRBV11-3	TRBJ1-1	CASSTRTASNTEAFF	TGTGCCAGCAGCACTAGGACAGCATCGAACACTGAAGCTTTCTTT
-	-	TRBV5-4	TRBJ2-7	CASSLEGGSFYEQYF	TGTGCCAGCAGCTTGGAGGGGGGATCTTTTTACGAGCAGTACTTC
-	TRBD1	TRBV5-1	TRBJ1-2	CASSLAGAGGDGYTF	TGCGCCAGCAGCTTGGCCGGGGCAGGGGGCGATGGCTACACCTTC
-	-	TRBV6-5	TRBJ2-7	CASSYSAGSYEQYF	TGTGCCAGCAGTTACTCGGCGGGCAGCTACGAGCAGTACTTC
-	-	TRBV6-5	TRBJ2-3	CATSGQHGTDTQYF	TGTGCCACCTCCGGGCAACATGGGACAGATACGCAGTATTTT
-	TRBD1	TRBV9	TRBJ2-1	CASSPRQGMRSYNEQFF	TGTGCCAGCAGCCCTCGACAGGGGATGAGGTCCTACAATGAGCAGTTCTTC
-	TRBD1	TRBV6-1	TRBJ1-2	CASSPADRLYGYTF	TGTGCCAGCAGCCCAGCGGACAGGCTCTATGGCTACACCTTC
-	TRBD2	TRBV7-9	TRBJ2-1	CASSFPAGGLYNEQFF	TGTGCCAGCAGCTTCCCAGCGGGAGGGCTCTACAATGAGCAGTTCTTC
-	-	TRBV19	TRBJ2-4	CASSIGPIQYF	TGTGCCAGTAGTATAGGTCCCATTCAGTACTTC
-	-	TRBV11-2	TRBJ2-1	CASSLVKEAWEQFF	TGTGCCAGCAGCTTAGTTAAGGAGGCGTGGGAGCAGTTCTTC
-	TRBD2	TRBV10-3	TRBJ2-1	CASRREGNEQFF	TGTGCCTCCAGGCGGGAGGGAAATGAGCAGTTCTTC
once	-	TRBV6-6	TRBJ1-1	CASSVLEGENTEAFF	TGTGCCAGCAGCGTCCTGGAGGGTGAGAACACTGAAGCTTTCTTT
few	-	TRBV6-6	TRBJ2-3	CASSPSALTDTQYF	TGTGCCAGCAGTCCCAGCGCCCTCACAGATACGCAGTATTTT
-	TRBD2	TRBV7-9	TRBJ2-5	CASSTGLAETQYF	TGTGCCAGCAGCACAGGACTAGCGGAGACCCAGTACTTC
-	-	TRBV28	TRBJ2-7	CASSSTGRPTYEQYF	TGTGCCAGCAGTTCAACAGGGAGACCTACCTACGAGCAGTACTTC
-	-	TRBV7-6	TRBJ2-5	CASSFGLQETQYF	TGTGCCAGCAGCTTTGGCCTCCAAGAGACCCAGTACTTC
-	TRBD2	TRBV11-3	TRBJ2-1	CASTLLAGNRNEQFF	TGTGCCAGCACACTCCTAGCGGGGAATAGGAATGAGCAGTTCTTC
-	TRBD2	TRBV4-1	TRBJ2-7	CASSLSPSSGGYEQYF	TGCGCCAGCAGCCTGTCCCCCTCTAGCGGGGGCTACGAGCAGTACTTC
-	-	TRBV7-9	TRBJ2-2	CASTTFSVPGELFF	TGTGCCAGCACCACGTTCAGTGTTCCCGGGGAGCTGTTTTTT
once	-	TRBV5-4	TRBJ1-2	CASSPSPGTGYGYTF	TGTGCCAGCAGCCCAAGTCCCGGGACCGGTTATGGCTACACCTTC
-	-	TRBV28	TRBJ2-7	CASSFLDNSGRQYF	TGTGCCAGCAGTTTCCTAGATAACAGTGGAAGGCAGTACTTC
-	-	TRBV19	TRBJ1-4	CASSTPTNEKLFF	TGTGCCAGTAGTACACCAACTAATGAAAAACTGTTTTTT
once	TRBD2	TRBV9	TRBJ2-1	CASSVSGSTYNEQFF	TGTGCCAGCAGCGTTAGCGGGAGCACCTACAATGAGCAGTTCTTC
-	-	TRBV11-2	TRBJ1-3	CASMTGGGNTIYF	TGTGCCAGCATGACAGGTGGAGGGAACACCATATATTTT
-	TRBD2	TRBV18	TRBJ2-7	CASSPISGSLSYEQYF	TGTGCCAGCTCACCAATCAGCGGGAGCCTCTCCTACGAGCAGTACTTC
-	-	TRBV25-1	TRBJ1-1	CASMSQSHEAFF	TGTGCCAGCATGTCGCAGAGCCATGAAGCTTTCTTT
-	-	TRBV29-1	TRBJ2-5	CSVTLRRSLETQYF	TGCAGCGTAACACTCCGACGCTCGCTAGAGACCCAGTACTTC
-	TRBD2	TRBV5-1	TRBJ2-7	CASSWGGNAYEQYF	TGCGCCAGCAGCTGGGGGGGAAACGCCTACGAGCAGTACTTC
-	-	TRBV7-6	TRBJ2-4	CASSLVLGPGKDSWDIQYF	TGTGCCAGCAGCTTAGTTCTAGGGCCAGGGAAGGATAGTTGGGACATTCAGTACTTC
-	-	TRBV27	TRBJ2-6	CASSLVGRANVLTF	TGTGCCAGCAGTTTAGTAGGGCGGGCCAACGTCCTGACTTTC